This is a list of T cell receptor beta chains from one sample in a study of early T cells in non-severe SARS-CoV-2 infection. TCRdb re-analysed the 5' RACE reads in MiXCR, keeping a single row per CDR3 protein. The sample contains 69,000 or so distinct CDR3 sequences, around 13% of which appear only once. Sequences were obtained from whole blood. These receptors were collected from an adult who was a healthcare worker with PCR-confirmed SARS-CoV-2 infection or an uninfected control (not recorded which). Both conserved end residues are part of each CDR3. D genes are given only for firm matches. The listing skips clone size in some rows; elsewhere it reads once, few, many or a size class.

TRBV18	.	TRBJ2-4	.	CASSSSSTAKNIQYF	TGTGCCAGCTCCTCCTCCTCTACGGCCAAAAACATTCAGTACTTC
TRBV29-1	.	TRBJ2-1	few	CRTLATGTYNEQFF	TGCAGGACCCTAGCGACGGGGACCTACAATGAGCAGTTCTTC
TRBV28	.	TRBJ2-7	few	CASSLLGTYEQYF	TGTGCCAGCAGTTTACTGGGGACCTACGAGCAGTACTTC
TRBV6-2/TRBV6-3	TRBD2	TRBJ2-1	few	CASRTSGALYEQFF	TGTGCCAGCCGAACTAGCGGGGCCCTCTATGAGCAGTTCTTC
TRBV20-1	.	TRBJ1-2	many	CSARDRERGTVFGYTF	TGCAGTGCTAGAGATAGGGAGAGAGGGACGGTTTTTGGCTACACCTTC
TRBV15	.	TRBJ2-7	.	CATSREKGYEQYF	TGTGCCACCAGCAGAGAAAAGGGATACGAGCAGTACTTC
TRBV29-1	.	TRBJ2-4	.	CSVLQLAKNIQYF	TGCAGCGTCCTACAACTAGCCAAAAACATTCAGTACTTC
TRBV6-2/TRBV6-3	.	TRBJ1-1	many	CASSGTWETEAFF	TGTGCCAGCAGTGGGACATGGGAGACTGAAGCTTTCTTT
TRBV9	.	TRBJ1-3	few	CASSVGGTRGNTIYF	TGTGCCAGCAGCGTTGGGGGAACAAGGGGAAACACCATATATTTT
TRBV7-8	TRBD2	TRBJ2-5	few	CASSPRTSGSQETQYF	TGTGCCAGCAGCCCTCGGACTAGCGGGTCACAAGAGACCCAGTACTTC
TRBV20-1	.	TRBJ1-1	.	CSAPSTGRTEAFF	TGCAGTGCTCCTTCTACAGGGCGAACTGAAGCTTTCTTT
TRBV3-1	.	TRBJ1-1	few	CASSQDGTGAFF	TGTGCCAGCAGCCAAGATGGAACGGGAGCTTTCTTT
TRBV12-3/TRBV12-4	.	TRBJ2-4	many	CASSSLRNKNIQYF	TGTGCCAGCAGTTCCCTCAGAAACAAAAACATTCAGTACTTC
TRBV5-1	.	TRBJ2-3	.	CASSTGTGDTQYF	TGCGCCAGCAGCACGGGAACAGGGGATACGCAGTATTTT
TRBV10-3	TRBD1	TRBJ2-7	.	CAISDGTDYEQYF	TGTGCCATCAGTGATGGGACAGACTACGAGCAGTACTTC
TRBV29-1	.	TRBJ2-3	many	CSVVFADTQYF	TGCAGCGTTGTGTTCGCGGATACGCAGTATTTT
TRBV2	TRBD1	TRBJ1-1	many	CASATGEATEAFF	TGTGCCAGCGCGACAGGGGAGGCCACTGAAGCTTTCTTT
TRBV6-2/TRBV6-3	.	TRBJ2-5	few	CASSYPGKETQYF	TGTGCCAGCAGTTACCCCGGGAAAGAGACCCAGTACTTC
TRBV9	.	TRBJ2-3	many	CASSVRGADTQYF	TGTGCCAGCAGCGTCCGGGGAGCAGATACGCAGTATTTT
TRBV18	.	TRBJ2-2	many	CASSPREMAGGTNTGELFF	TGTGCCAGCTCACCTCGGGAGATGGCAGGCGGCACGAACACCGGGGAGCTGTTTTTT
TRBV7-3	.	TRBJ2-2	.	CASSVRDTGELFF	TGTGCCAGCAGCGTCAGGGACACCGGGGAGCTGTTTTTT
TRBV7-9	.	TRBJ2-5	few	CASSLQGGKETQYF	TGTGCCAGCAGCTTACAGGGAGGAAAGGAGACCCAGTACTTC
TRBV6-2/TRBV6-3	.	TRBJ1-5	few	CASSQGLGFHF	TGTGCCAGCAGTCAGGGGTTGGGATTTCATTTT